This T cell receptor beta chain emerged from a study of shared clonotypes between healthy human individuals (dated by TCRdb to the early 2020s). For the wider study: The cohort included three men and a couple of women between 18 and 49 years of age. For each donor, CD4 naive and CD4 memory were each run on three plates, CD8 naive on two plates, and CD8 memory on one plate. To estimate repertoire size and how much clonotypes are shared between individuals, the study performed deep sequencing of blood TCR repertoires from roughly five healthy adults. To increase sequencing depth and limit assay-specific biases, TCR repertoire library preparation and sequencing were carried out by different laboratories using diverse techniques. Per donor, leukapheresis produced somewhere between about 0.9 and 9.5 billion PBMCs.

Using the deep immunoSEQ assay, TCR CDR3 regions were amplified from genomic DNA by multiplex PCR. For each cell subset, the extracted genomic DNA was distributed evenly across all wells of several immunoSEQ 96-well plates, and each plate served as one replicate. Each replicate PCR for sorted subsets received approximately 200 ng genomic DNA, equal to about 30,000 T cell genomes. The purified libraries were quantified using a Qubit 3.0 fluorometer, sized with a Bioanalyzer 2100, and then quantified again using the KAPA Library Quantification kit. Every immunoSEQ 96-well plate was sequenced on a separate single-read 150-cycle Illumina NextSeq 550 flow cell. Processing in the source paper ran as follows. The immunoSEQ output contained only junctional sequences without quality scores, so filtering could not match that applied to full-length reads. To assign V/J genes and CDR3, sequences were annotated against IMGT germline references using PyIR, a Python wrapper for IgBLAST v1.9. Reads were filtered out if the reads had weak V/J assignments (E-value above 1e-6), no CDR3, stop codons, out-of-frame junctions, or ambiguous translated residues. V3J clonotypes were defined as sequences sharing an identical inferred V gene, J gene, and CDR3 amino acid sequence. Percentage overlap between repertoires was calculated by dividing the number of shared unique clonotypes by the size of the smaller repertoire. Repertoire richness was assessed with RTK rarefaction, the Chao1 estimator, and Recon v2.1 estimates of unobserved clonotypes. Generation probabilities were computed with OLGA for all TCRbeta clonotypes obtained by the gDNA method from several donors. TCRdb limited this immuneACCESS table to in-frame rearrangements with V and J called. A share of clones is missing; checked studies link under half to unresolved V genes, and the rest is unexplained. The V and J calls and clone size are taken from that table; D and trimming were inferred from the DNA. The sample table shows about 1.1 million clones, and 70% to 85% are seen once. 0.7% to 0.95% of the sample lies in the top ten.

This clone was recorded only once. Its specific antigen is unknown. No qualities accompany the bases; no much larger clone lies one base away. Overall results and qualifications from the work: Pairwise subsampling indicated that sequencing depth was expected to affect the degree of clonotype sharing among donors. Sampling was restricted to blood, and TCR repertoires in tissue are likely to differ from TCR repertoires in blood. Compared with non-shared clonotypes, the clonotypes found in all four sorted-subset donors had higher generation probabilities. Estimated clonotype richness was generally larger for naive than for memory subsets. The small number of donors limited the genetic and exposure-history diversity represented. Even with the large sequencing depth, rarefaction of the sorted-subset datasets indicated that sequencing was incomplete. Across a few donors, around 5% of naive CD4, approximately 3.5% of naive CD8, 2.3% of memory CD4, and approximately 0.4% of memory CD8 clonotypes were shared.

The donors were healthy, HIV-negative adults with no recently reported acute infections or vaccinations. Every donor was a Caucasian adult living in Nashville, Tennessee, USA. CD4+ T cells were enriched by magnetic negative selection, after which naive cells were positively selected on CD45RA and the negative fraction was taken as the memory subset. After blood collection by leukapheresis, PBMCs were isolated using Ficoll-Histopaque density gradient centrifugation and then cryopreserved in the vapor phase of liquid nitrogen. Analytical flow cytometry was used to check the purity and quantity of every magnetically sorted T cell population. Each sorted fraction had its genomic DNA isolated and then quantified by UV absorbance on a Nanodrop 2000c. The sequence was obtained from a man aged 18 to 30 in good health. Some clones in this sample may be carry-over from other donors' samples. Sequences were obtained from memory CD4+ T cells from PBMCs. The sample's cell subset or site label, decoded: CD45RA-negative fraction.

The CDR3 here reads CASSYAMSNQYF. The base sequence is TGTGCCAGCAGTTACGCTATGTCAAATCAGTACTTC. Recombination joined TRBV6-6 with TRBJ2-5, with no D gene named confidently. The CDR3 has 12 amino acids, counting the end cysteine and phenylalanine. Only the CDR3 DNA stays, 36 bases, in frame from base 1. The germline V gene encodes CDR1 MNHNY and CDR2 SVGAGI (reference sequence). Trimming removed 2 bases from V and 11 bases from J, leaving 12 bases between the germline ends.